Sequencing of this T cell receptor (beta chain) was carried out in a study of Ad26.COV2.S vaccination and SARS-CoV-2 variants. A remark on this clone: The antigen is unknown.

The study's findings and limits: Marked by substantial breadth, spike-specific CD8+ and CD4+ T cell responses were reportedly seen after vaccination. Placebo recipients had lower spike-specific TCR breadth than vaccine recipients.

The method was immunoSEQ multiplex PCR; TCRdb's version includes in-frame clones alone and lacks a portion of them. This table has about 350,000 clones, roughly nine tenths appearing once. The V gene lost 5 bases and the J gene lost 3 bases, with 0 bases spanning the gap. Germline values: CDR1 SGHAT, CDR2 FQNNGV. The CDR3 runs 10 residues. The genes are TRBV11-2 and TRBJ2-3; D is undetermined. This receptor was identified in a human donor who had recovered from COVID-19. This sample comprised peripheral blood, obtained after recovery from COVID-19. DNA for the CDR3: TGTGCCAGCAGCACAGATACGCAGTATTTT. Its translation is CASSTDTQYF. Supplemented by reference TRBV11-2 and TRBJ2-3, the full variable domain reads EAGVAQSPRYKIIEKRQSVAFWCNPISGHATLYWYQQILGQGPKLLIQFQNNGVVDDSQLPKDRFSAERLKGVDSTLKIQPAKLEDSAVYLCASSTDTQYFGPGTRLTVL.